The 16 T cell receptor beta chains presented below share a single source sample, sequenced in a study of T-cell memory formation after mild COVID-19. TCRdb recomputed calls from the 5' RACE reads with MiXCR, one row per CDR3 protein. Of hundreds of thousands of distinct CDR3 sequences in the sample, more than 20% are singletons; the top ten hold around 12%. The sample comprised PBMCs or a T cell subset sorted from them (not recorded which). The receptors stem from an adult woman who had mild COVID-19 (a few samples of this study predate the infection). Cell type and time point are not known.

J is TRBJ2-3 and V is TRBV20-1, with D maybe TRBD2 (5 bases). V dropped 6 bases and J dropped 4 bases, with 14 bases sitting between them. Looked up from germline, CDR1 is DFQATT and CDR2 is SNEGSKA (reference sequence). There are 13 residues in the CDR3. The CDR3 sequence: CSAAQRDADTQYF. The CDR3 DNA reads TGCAGTGCCGCACAACGGGATGCAGATACGCAGTATTTT.

The CDR3 coding sequence is TGTGCCAGCAGTCCCGTGGTGACAGGGGGCTACGAGCAGTACTTC. Amino acid sequence: CASSPVVTGGYEQYF. The chain recombines TRBV12-3 or TRBV12-4 with TRBJ2-7; 9 bases fit TRBD1. The CDR3 is 15 amino acids. V lost 5 bases, J lost 3 bases, and 8 bases stayed unmatched.

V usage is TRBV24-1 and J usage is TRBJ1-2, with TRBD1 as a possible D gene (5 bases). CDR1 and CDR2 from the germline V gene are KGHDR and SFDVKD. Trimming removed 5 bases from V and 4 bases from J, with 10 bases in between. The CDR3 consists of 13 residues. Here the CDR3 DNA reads TGTGCCACCAGTGCTTCGGACACCTATGGCTACACCTTC. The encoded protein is CATSASDTYGYTF.

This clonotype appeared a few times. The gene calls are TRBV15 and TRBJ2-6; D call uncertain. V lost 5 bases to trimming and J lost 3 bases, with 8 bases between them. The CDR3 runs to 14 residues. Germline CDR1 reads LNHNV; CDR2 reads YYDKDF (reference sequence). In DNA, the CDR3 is TGTGCCACCAGCGGTGGAGTTGGGGCCAACGTCCTGACTTTC. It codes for CATSGGVGANVLTF.

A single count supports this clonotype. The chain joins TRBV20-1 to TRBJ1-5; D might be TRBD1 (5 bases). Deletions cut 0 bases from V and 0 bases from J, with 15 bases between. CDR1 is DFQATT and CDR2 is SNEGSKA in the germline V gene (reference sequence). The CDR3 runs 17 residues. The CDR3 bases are TGCAGTGCTAGAGACAGCGTGGGGACCGATAGCAATCAGCCCCAGCATTTT. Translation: CSARDSVGTDSNQPQHF.

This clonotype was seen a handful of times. CDR3 sequence: CASSPIRVTEAFF. The CDR3 nucleotides read TGTGCCAGCAGCCCGATCAGGGTCACTGAAGCTTTCTTT. The rearrangement links TRBV7-2 to TRBJ1-1, with D perhaps TRBD1 (5 bases). Germline CDR1 is SGHTA and CDR2 is FQGNSA. Trimming stripped 5 bases from V and 4 bases from J, with 11 bases between. The CDR3 sequence is 13 residues long.

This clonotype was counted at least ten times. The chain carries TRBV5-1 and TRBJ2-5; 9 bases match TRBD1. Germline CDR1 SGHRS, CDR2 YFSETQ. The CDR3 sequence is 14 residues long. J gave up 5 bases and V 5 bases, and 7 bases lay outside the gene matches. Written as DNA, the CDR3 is TGCGCCAGCAGATCCGGGACAGGGTCCGAGACCCAGTACTTC. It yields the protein CASRSGTGSETQYF.

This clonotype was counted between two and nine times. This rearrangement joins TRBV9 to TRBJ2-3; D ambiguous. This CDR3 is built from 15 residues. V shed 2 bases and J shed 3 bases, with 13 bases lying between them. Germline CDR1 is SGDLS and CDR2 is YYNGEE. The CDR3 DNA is TGTGCCAGCAGCGTCCAAGGGATTGGAACAGATACGCAGTATTTT. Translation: CASSVQGIGTDTQYF.

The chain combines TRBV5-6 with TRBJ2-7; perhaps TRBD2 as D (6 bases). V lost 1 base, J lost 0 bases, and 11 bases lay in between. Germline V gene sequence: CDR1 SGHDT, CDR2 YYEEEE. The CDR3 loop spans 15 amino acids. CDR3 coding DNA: TGTGCCAGCAGCTTGAGTAGCGGCAGCTCCTACGAGCAGTACTTC. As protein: CASSLSSGSSYEQYF.

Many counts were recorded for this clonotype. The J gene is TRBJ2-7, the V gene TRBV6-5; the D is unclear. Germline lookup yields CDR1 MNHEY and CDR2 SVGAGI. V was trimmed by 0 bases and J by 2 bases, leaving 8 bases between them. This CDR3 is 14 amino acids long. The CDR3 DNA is TGTGCCAGCAGTTACTCGCCACCGCCCTACGAGCAGTACTTC. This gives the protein CASSYSPPPYEQYF.

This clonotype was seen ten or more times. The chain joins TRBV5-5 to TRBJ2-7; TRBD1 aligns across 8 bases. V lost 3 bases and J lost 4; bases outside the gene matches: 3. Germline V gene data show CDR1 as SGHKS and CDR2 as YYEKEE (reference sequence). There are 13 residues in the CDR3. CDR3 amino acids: CASSSGTGYEQYF. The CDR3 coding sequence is TGTGCCAGCAGCTCCGGGACAGGATACGAGCAGTACTTC.

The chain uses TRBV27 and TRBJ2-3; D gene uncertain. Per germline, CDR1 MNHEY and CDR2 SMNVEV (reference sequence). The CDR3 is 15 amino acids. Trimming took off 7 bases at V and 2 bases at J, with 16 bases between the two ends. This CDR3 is CASKNDTDHTDTQYF. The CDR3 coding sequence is TGTGCCAGCAAAAACGACACGGACCACACAGATACGCAGTATTTT.

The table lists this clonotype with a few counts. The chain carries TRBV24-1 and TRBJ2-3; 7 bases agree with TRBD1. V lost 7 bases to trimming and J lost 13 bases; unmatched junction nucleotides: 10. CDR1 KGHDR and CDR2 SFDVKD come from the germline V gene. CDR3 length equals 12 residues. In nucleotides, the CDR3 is TGTGCCACCAGCGACGGACAGGCTCCCAAGTATTTT. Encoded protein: CATSDGQAPKYF.

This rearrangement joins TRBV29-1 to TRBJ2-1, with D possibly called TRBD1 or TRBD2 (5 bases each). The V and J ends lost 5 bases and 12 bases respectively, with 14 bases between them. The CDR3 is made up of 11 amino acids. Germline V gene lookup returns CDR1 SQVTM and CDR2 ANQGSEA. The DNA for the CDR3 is TGCAGCGTTAGGTCGGGACGAGGGCAGTTCTTC. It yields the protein CSVRSGRGQFF.

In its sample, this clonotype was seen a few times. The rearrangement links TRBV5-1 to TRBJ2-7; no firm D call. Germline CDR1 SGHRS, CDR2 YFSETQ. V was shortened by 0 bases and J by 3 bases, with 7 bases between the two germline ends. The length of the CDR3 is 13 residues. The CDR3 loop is CASSLANLYEQYF. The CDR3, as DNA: TGCGCCAGCAGCTTGGCCAATCTCTACGAGCAGTACTTC.

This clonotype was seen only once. CDR3 region: CASSSEMAGTQYF. DNA of the CDR3: TGTGCCAGCAGCTCCGAAATGGCGGGGACCCAGTACTTC. V is TRBV11-3 and J is TRBJ2-5; a possible D gene is TRBD2 (5 bases). V was clipped by 4 bases and J by 7 bases, with 13 bases between them. Germline values: CDR1 SGHNT, CDR2 YENEEA. The CDR3 contains 13 residues.